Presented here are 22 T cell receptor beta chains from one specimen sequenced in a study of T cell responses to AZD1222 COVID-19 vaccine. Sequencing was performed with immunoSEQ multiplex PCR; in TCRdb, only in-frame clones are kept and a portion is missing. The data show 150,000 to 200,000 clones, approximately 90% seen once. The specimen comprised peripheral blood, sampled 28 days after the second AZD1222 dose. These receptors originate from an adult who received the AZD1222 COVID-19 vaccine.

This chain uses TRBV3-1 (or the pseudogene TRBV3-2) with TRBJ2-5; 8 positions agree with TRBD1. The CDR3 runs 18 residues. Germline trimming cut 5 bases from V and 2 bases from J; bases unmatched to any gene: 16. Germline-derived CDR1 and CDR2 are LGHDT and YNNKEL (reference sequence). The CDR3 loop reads CASSYDRGPLSFQETQYF. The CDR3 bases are TGTGCCAGCAGCTACGACAGGGGACCCCTATCCTTTCAAGAGACCCAGTACTTC.

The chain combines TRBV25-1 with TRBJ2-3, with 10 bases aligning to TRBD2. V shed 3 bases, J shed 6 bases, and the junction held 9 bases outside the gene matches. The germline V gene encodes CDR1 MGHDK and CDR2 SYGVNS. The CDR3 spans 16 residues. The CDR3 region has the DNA TGTGCCAGCAGTGATCCCGGCCGACTAGCGGGCGATACGCAGTATTTT. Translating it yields CASSDPGRLAGDTQYF.

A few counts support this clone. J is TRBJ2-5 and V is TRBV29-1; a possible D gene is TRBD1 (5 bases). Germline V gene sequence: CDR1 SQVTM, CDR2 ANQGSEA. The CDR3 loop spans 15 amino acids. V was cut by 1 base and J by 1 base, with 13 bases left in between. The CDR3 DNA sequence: TGCAGCGTTGAAGGTAGGGGCGGATTCCAAGAGACCCAGTACTTC. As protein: CSVEGRGGFQETQYF.

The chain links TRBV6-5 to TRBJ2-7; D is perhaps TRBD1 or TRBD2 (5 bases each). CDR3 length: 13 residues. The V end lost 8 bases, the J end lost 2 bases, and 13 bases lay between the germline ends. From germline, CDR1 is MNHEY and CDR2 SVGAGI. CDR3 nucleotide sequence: TGTGCCAGCGGGAAGGGGACCACCTACGAGCAGTACTTC. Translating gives CASGKGTTYEQYF.

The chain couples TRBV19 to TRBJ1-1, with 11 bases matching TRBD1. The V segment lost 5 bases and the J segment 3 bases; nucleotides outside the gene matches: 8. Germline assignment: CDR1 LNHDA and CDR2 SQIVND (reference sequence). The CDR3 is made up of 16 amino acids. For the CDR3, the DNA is TGTGCCAGTAGTTCCTATCCGGGACAGGGGGACACTGAAGCTTTCTTT. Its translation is CASSSYPGQGDTEAFF.

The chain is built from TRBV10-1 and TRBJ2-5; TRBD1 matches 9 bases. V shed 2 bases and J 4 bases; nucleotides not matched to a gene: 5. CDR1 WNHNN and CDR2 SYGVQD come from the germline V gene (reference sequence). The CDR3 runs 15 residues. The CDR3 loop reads CASSEGDRVGETQYF. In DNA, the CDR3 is TGCGCCAGCAGTGAGGGGGACAGGGTAGGAGAGACCCAGTACTTC.

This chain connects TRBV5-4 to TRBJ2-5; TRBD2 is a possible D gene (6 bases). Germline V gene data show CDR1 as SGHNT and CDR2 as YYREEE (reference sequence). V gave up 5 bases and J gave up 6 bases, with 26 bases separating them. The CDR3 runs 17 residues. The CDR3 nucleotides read TGTGCCAGCAGTCAAGGCGGGACTTCCAGTGGGTCGAAGACCCAGTACTTC. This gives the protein CASSQGGTSSGSKTQYF.

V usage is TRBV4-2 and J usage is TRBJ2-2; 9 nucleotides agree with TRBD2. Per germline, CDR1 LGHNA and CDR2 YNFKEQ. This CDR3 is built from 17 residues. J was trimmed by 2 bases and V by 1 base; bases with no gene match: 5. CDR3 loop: CASSQVLAGLNTGELFF. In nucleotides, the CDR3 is TGTGCCAGCAGCCAAGTCCTAGCGGGATTAAACACCGGGGAGCTGTTTTTT.

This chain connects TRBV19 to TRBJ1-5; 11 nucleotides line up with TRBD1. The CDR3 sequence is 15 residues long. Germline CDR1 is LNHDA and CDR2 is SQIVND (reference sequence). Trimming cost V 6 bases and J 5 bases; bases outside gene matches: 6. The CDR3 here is CASSTGTGGYQPQHF. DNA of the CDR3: TGTGCCAGTAGCACCGGGACAGGGGGTTATCAGCCCCAGCATTTT. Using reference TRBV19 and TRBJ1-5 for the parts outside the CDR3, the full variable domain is DGGITQSPKYLFRKEGQNVTLSCEQNLNHDAMYWYRQDPGQGLRLIYYSQIVNDFQKGDIAEGYSVSREKKESFPLTVTSAQKNPTAFYLCASSTGTGGYQPQHFGDGTRLSIL.

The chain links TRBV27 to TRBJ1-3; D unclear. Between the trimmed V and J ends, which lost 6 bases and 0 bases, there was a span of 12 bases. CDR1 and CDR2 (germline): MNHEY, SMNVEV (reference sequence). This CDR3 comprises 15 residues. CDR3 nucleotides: TGTGCCAGCAGCCCTAGACTGGACTCTGGAAACACCATATATTTT. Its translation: CASSPRLDSGNTIYF.

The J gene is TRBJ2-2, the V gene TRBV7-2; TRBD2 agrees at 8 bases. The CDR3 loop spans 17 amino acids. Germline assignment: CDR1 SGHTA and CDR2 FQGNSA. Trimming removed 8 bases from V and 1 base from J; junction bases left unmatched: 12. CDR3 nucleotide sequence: TGTGCCAGCCCCTCCCCGGGGGGGGCCGTGAACACCGGGGAGCTGTTTTTT. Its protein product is CASPSPGGAVNTGELFF. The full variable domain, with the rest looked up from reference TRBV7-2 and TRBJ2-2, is GAGVSQSPSNKVTEKGKDVELRCDPISGHTALYWYRQSLGQGLEFLIYFQGNSAPDKSGLPSDRFSAERTGGSVSTLTIQRTQQEDSAVYLCASPSPGGAVNTGELFFGEGSRLTVL.

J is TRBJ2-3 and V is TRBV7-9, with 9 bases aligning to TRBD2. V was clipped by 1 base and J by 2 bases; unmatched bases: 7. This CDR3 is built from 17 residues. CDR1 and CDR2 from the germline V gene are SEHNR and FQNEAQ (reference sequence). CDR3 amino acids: CASSLGLAVFYTDTQYF. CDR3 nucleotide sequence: TGTGCCAGCAGCTTAGGACTAGCGGTTTTCTACACAGATACGCAGTATTTT.

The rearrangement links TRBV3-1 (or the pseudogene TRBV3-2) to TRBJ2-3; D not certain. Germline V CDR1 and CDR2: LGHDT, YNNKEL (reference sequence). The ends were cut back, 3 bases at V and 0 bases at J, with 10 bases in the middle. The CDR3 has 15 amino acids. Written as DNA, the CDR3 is TGTGCCAGCAGCCACGCTATGCGCAGCACAGATACGCAGTATTTT. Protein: CASSHAMRSTDTQYF.

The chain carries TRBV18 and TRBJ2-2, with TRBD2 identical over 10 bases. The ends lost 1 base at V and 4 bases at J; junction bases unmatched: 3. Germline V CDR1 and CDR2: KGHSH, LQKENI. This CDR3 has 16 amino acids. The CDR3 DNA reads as TGTGCCAGCTCACCACGGACTAGCGGTCTCACCGGGGAGCTGTTTTTT. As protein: CASSPRTSGLTGELFF.

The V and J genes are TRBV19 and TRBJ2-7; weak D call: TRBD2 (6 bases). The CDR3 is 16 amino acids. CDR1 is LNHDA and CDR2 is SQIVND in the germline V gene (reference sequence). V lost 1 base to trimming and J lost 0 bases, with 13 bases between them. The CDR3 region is CASSIAGVPNSYEQYF. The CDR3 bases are TGTGCCAGTAGTATAGCGGGAGTCCCTAACTCCTACGAGCAGTACTTC.

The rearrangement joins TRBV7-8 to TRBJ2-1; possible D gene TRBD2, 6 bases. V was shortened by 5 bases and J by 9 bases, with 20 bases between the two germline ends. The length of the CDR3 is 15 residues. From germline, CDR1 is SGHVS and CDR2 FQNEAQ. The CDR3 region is CASSQLARSWGEQFF. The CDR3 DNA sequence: TGTGCCAGCAGCCAACTAGCTCGGAGTTGGGGTGAGCAGTTCTTC.

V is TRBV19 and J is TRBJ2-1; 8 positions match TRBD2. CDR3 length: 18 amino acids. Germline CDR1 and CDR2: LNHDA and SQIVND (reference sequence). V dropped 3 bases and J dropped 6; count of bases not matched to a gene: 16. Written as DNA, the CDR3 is TGTGCCAGTAGTATTAGGTTAGCGGGACAAGCTCCCTCCAATGAGCAGTTCTTC. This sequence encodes CASSIRLAGQAPSNEQFF.

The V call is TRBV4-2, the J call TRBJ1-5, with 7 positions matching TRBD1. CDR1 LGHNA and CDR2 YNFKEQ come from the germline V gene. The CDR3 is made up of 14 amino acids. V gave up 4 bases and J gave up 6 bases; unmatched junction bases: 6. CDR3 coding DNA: TGTGCCAGCAGCCCCAGACAGGGAGTTCAGCCCCAGCATTTT. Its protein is CASSPRQGVQPQHF.

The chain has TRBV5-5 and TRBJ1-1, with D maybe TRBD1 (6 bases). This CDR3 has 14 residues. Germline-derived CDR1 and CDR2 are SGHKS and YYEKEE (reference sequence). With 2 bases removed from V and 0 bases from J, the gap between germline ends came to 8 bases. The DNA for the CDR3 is TGTGCCAGCAGCTTACAGGGTATGAACACTGAAGCTTTCTTT. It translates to CASSLQGMNTEAFF. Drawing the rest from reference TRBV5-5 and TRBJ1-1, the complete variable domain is DAGVTQSPTHLIKTRGQQVTLRCSPISGHKSVSWYQQVLGQGPQFIFQYYEKEERGRGNFPDRFSARQFPNYSSELNVNALLLGDSALYLCASSLQGMNTEAFFGQGTRLTVV.

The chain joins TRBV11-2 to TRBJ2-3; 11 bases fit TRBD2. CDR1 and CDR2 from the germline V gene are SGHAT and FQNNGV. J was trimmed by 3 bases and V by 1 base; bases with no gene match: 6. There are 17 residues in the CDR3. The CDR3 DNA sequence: TGTGCCAGCAGCTTAGTCCTAGCGGGGGGAGGGACAGATACGCAGTATTTT. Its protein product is CASSLVLAGGGTDTQYF.

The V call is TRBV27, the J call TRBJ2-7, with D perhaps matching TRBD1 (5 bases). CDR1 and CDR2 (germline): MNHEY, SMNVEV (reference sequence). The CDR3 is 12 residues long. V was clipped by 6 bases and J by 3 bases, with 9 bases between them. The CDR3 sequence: CASSLTGYEQYF. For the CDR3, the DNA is TGTGCCAGCAGCCTTACAGGCTACGAGCAGTACTTC.

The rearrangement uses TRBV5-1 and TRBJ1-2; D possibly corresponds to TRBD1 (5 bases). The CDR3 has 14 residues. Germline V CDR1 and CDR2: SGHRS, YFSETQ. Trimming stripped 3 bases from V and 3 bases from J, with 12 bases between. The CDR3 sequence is CASSSPGGDYGYTF. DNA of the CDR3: TGCGCCAGCAGCTCCCCCGGGGGAGACTATGGCTACACCTTC.